Given below is one T cell receptor (beta chain) in context. Source study methods: Estimates of nucleated cell counts were drawn from the amplification of reference gene primers. Libraries were prepared by immunoSEQ multiplex PCR; TCRdb keeps only in-frame clonotypes and omits some of them. The DNA gave D and trimming, while V, J and clone size come from that table. The sample holds 250,000 to 300,000 clones; 80% to 90% are singletons and the top ten take roughly a sixth. V lost 5 bases, J lost 3 bases, and 5 bases lay in between. CDR1 and CDR2 from the germline V gene are SGHTA and FQGNSA. This CDR3 has 12 residues. This record belongs to a study of blood T cell repertoires in COVID-19.

This sequence was found in a man between 18 and 29 years old who had recovered from COVID-19. The V gene is TRBV7-2, the J gene TRBJ2-1; D is undetermined. Material for sequencing was PBMCs or T cells enriched from blood (not recorded which). The CDR3 sequence is CASSLNYNEQFF. The CDR3 bases are TGTGCCAGCAGCCTAAACTACAATGAGCAGTTCTTC.